This T cell receptor (beta chain) stems from a study of graft-versus-host responses after intestinal transplantation. General observations from the study: There was an association between peak levels of circulating GvH clones and early post-transplant HvG declines. Recipient marrow contained GvH clones, some of which appeared first in ileum or blood.

Trimming pared 0 bases from V and 6 bases from J, leaving 8 bases between. The CDR3 is 13 amino acids. CDR1 is GTSNPN and CDR2 is SVGIG in the germline V gene (reference sequence). Clones were read by immunoSEQ multiplex PCR, and TCRdb kept only the in-frame ones, dropping some. The repertoire consists of 85,000 to 100,000 clones, with just over 90% occurring once and the leading ten covering about 2%. This clone appeared a single time. The antigen remains unidentified. The chain couples TRBV30 to TRBJ2-2, with D tentatively TRBD1 (5 bases). The receptor was derived from a human donor who received an intestinal transplant. Sequenced material: unstimulated CD8+ T cells sorted from spleen or lymph node cells, taken before intestinal transplant. The CDR3 DNA reads TGTGCCTGGAGTGTTCCAGGGCCCGGGGAGCTGTTTTTT. It encodes CAWSVPGPGELFF.